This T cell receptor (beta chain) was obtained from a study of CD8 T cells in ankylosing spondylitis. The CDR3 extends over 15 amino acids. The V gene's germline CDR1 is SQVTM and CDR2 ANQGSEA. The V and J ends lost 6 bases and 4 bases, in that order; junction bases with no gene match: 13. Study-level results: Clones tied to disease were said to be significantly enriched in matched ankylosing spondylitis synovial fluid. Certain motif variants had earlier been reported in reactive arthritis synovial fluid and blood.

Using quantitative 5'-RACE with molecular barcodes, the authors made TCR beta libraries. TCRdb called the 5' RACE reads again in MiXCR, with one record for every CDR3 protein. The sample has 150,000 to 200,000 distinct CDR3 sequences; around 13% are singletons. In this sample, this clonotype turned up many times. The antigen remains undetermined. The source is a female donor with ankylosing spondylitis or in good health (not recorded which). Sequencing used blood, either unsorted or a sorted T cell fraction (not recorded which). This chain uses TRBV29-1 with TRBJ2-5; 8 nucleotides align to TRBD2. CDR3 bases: TGCAGCGTCAAGGCCGGGACTAGAGGTGGAGAGACCCAGTACTTC. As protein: CSVKAGTRGGETQYF.